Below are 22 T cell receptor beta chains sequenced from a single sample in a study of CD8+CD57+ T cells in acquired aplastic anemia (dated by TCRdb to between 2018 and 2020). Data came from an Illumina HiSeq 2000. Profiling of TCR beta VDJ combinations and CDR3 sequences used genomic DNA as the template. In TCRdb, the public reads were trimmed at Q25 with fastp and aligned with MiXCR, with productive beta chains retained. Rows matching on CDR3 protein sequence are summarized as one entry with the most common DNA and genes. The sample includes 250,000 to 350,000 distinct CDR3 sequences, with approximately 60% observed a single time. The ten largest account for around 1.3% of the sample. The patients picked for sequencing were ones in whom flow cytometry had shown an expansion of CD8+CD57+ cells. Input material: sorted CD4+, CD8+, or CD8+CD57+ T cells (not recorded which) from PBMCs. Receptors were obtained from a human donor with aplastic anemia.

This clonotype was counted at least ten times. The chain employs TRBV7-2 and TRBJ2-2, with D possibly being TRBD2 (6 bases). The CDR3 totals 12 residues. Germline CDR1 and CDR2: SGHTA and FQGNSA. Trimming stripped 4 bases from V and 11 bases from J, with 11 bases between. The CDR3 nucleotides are TGTGCCAGCAGCTCCCGGGGGAGCGAGCTGTTTTTT. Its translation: CASSSRGSELFF.

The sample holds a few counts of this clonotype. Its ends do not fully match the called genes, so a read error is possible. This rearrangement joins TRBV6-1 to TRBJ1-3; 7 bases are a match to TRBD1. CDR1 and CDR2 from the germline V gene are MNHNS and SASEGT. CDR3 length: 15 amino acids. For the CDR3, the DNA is TGTGCCACCAGTGCCCCGGGACAGAGTGCAGGCACCATATATTTT. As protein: CATSAPGQSAGTIYF.

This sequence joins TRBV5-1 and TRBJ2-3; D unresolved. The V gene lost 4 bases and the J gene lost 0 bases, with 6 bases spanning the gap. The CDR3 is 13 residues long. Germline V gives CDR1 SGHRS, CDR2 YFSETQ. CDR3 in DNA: TGCGCCAGCAGCGTAACTAGCACAGATACGCAGTATTTT. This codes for CASSVTSTDTQYF.

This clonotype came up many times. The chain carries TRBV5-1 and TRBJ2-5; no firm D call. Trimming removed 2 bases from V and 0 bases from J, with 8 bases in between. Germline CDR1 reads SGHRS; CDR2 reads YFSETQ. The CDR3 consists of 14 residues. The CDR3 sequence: CASSFGAYQETQYF. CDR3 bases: TGCGCCAGCAGCTTCGGAGCGTACCAAGAGACCCAGTACTTC.

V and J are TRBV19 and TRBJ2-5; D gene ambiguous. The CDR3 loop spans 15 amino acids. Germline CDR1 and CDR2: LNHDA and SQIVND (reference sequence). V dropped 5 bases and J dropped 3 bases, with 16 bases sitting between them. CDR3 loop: CASSLKVAGKETQYF. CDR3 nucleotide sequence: TGTGCCAGTAGTCTGAAGGTGGCAGGTAAAGAGACCCAGTACTTC.

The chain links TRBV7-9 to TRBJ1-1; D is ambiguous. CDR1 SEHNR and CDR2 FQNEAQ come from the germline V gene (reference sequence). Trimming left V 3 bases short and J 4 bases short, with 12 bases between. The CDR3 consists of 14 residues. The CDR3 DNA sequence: TGTGCCAGCAGCTTCCTGGGAGGGAGCACTGAAGCTTTCTTT. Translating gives CASSFLGGSTEAFF.

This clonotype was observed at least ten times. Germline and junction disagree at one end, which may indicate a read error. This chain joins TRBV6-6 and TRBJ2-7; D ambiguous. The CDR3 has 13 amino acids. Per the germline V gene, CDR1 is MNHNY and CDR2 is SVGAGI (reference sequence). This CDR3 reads CASSPRNSCEQYF. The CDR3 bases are TGTGCCAGCAGTCCAAGGAACTCCTGCGAGCAGTACTTC.

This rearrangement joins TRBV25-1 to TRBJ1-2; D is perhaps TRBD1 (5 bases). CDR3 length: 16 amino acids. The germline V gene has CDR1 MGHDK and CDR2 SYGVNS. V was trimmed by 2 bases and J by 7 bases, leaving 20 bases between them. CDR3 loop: CASSETWDRTFFGYTF. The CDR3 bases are TGTGCCAGCAGTGAAACCTGGGACCGAACGTTTTTTGGCTACACCTTC.

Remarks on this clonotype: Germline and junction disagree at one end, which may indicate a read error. CDR3 sequence: CTSSEPVRGQGRYEQYF. The CDR3 DNA follows: TGCACCAGCAGTGAGCCGGTGAGGGGACAGGGGCGGTACGAGCAGTACTTC. The chain recombines TRBV10-1 with TRBJ2-7; 10 bases map to TRBD1. CDR1 WNHNN and CDR2 SYGVQD come from the germline V gene (reference sequence). The CDR3 loop spans 17 amino acids.

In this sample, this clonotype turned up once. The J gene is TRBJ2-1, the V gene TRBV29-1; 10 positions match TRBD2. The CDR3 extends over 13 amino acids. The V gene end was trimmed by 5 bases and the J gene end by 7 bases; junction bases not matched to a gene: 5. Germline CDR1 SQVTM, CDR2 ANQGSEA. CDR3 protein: CSVPSGGPNEQFF. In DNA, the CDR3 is TGCAGCGTTCCTAGCGGGGGCCCTAATGAGCAGTTCTTC.

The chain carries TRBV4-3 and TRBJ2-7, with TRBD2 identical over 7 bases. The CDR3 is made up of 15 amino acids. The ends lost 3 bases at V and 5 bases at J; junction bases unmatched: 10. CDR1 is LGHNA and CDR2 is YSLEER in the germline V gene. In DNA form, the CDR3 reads TGCGCCAGCAGCCAGCATCGACTAGCCCCCAACGAGCAGTACTTC. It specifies CASSQHRLAPNEQYF.

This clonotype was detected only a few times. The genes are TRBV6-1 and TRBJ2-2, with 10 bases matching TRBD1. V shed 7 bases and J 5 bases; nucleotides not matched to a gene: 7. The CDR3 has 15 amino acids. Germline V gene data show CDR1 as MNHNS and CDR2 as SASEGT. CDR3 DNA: TGTGCCAGCACTCCGACAGGGGGCGGGACCGGGGAGCTGTTTTTT. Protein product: CASTPTGGGTGELFF.

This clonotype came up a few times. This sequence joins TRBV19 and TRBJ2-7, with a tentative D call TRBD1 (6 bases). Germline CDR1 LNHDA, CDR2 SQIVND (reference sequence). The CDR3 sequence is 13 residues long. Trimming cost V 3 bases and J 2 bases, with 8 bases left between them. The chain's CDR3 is CASSMGAAYEQYF. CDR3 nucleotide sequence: TGTGCCAGTAGTATGGGGGCGGCCTACGAGCAGTACTTC.

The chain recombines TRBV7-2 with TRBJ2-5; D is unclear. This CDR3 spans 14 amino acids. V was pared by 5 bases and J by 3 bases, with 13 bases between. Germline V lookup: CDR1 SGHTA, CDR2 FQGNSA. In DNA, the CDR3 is TGTGCCAGCAGCCAGGACGAGAGAAAAGAGACCCAGTACTTC. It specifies CASSQDERKETQYF.

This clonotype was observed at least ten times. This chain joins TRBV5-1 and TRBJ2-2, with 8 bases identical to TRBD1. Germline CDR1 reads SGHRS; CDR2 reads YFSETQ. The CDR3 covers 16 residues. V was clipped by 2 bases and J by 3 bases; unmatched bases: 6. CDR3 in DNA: TGCGCCAGCAGCTTATACAGGGGGTACTACACCGGGGAGCTGTTTTTT. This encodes CASSLYRGYYTGELFF.

CDR3 in DNA: TGCAGTGCTAGGCCGACAGGGGCAAGCACAGATACGCAGTATTTT. This sequence encodes CSARPTGASTDTQYF. This sequence joins TRBV20-1 and TRBJ2-3, with 8 bases that match TRBD1. The ends lost 3 bases at V and 0 bases at J; junction bases unmatched: 5. Germline V gives CDR1 DFQATT, CDR2 SNEGSKA (reference sequence). This CDR3 is built from 15 residues.

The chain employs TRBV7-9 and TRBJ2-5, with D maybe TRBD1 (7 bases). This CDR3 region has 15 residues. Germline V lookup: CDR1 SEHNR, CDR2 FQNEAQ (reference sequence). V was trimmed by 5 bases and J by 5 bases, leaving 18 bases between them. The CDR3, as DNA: TGTGCCAGCAGCCCCCGGACAGGACTACAGGAGACCCAGTACTTC. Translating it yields CASSPRTGLQETQYF.

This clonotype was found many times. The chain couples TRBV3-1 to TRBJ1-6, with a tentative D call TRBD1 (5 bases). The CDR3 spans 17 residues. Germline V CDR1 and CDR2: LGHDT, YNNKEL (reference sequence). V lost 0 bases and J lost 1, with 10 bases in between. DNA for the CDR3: TGTGCCAGCAGCCAAGATTCCGGGGGGTCCTATAATTCACCCCTCCACTTT. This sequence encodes CASSQDSGGSYNSPLHF.

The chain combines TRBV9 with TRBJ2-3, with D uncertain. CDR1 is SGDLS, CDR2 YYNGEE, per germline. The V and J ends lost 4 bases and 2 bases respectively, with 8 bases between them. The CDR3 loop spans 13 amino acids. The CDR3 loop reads CASSFGYTDTQYF. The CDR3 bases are TGTGCCAGCAGCTTCGGGTACACAGATACGCAGTATTTT.

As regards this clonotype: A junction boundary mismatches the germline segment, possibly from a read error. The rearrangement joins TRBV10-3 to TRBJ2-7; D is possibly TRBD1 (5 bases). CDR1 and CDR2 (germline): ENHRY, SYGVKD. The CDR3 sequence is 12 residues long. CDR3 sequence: CASSYPRDEQYF. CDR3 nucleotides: TGTGCCAGCAGTTACCCCAGGGACGAGCAGTACTTC.

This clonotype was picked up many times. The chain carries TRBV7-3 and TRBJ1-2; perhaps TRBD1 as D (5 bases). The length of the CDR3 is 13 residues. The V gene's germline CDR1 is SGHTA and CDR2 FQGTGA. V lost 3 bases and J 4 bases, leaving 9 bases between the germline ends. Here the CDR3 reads CASSLIGGYGYTF. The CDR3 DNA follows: TGTGCCAGCAGCTTGATTGGGGGCTATGGCTACACCTTC. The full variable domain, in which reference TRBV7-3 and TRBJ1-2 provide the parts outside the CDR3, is GAGVSQTPSNKVTEKGKYVELRCDPISGHTALYWYRQSLGQGPEFLIYFQGTGAADDSGLPNDRFFAVRPEGSVSTLKIQRTERGDSAVYLCASSLIGGYGYTFGSGTRLTVV.

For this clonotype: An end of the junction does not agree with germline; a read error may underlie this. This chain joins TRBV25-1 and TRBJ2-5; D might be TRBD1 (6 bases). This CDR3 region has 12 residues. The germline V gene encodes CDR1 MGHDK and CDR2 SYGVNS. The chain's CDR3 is CASSDFRTAMNF. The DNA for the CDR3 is TGTGCCAGCAGTGACTTTAGGACAGCCATGAACTTC.